This passage covers 10 T cell receptor beta chains from one sample sequenced in a study of cytomegalovirus exposure and HLA in healthy donors. A multiplex PCR was run with 60 Vbeta primers and 13 Jbeta primers. Clones were sequenced by immunoSEQ multiplex PCR, and TCRdb holds only the in-frame ones, with some missing. The sample shows some 250,000 clones, about 81% of them seen only once. The sample comprised PBMCs. These receptors were obtained from a middle-aged woman in good health and CMV-seropositive.

The gene calls are TRBV30 and TRBJ1-6, with TRBD1 matching 9 bases. The CDR3 length is 13 residues. Trimming at V came to 8 bases and at J to 10 bases, leaving 9 bases not matched to a gene. Germline loops: CDR1 GTSNPN, CDR2 SVGIG (reference sequence). CDR3 DNA sequence: TGTGCCCGGGAGACAGGGGGAGGCTCACCCCTCCACTTT. Its translation: CARETGGGSPLHF.

The chain couples TRBV30 to TRBJ2-1; 7 bases map to TRBD1. The trim removed 0 bases at V and 4 bases at J, leaving 6 bases unmatched. Germline CDR1 and CDR2: GTSNPN and SVGIG (reference sequence). This CDR3 spans 15 amino acids. The CDR3 DNA is TGTGCCTGGAGTGTAAGGGCAGGGGGATACAATGAGCAGTTCTTC. It specifies CAWSVRAGGYNEQFF. Full variable domain (rest looked up from reference TRBV30 and TRBJ2-1): SQTIHQWPATLVQPVGSPLSLECTVEGTSNPNLYWYRQAAGRGLQLLFYSVGIGQISSEVPQNLSASRPQDRQFILSSKKLLLSDSGFYLCAWSVRAGGYNEQFFGPGTRLTVL.

The chain links TRBV7-8 to TRBJ2-4, with 7 nucleotides matching TRBD2. This CDR3 has 15 residues. The J segment lost 5 bases and the V segment lost 4 bases, leaving 8 bases of the junction unmatched. Germline V gene lookup returns CDR1 SGHVS and CDR2 FQNEAQ. CDR3 sequence reads: CASSSRLAAENIQYF. The CDR3 bases are TGTGCCAGCAGCTCGCGGCTAGCGGCGGAAAACATTCAGTACTTC.

The chain links TRBV7-2 to TRBJ2-5; the match to TRBD1 covers 9 bases. The DNA end is more similar to TRBJ2-7, so the J call may be wrong. This CDR3 has 15 amino acids. Germline V gene lookup returns CDR1 SGHTA and CDR2 FQGNSA. The CDR3: CASSNRQGESYEQYF. The CDR3 coding sequence is TGTGCCAGCAGCAACCGACAGGGGGAGTCTTACGAGCAGTACTTC.

Only a few counts were recorded for this clone. This rearrangement joins TRBV19 to TRBJ2-5; tentatively, D is TRBD1 (6 bases). The J call may be incorrect, as the DNA end agrees better with TRBJ2-7. This CDR3 has 14 residues. Germline CDR1 is LNHDA and CDR2 is SQIVND (reference sequence). CDR3 amino acids: CASSTTGITYEQYF. CDR3 sequence (DNA): TGTGCCAGTAGTACCACAGGGATTACCTACGAGCAGTACTTC.

This chain uses TRBV9 with TRBJ2-7; 14 bases match TRBD2. CDR1 and CDR2 (germline): SGDLS, YYNGEE. J gave up 4 bases and V 2 bases, and 5 bases lay outside the gene matches. The CDR3 consists of 16 residues. The CDR3: CASSVGTSGGLYEQYF. Here the CDR3 DNA reads TGTGCCAGCAGCGTGGGGACTAGCGGGGGTTTGTACGAGCAGTACTTC. The full variable domain, rest sourced from reference TRBV9 and TRBJ2-7, is DSGVTQTPKHLITATGQRVTLRCSPRSGDLSVYWYQQSLDQGLQFLIQYYNGEERAKGNILERFSAQQFPDLHSELNLSSLELGDSALYFCASSVGTSGGLYEQYFGPGTRLTVT.

The chain has TRBV7-2 and TRBJ2-3; 8 bases map to TRBD2. With 0 bases clipped from V and 1 base from J, the junction kept 3 bases outside the gene matches. The CDR3 covers 16 residues. Germline lookup yields CDR1 SGHTA and CDR2 FQGNSA. CDR3 residues: CASSLAAGGRTDTQYF. Here the CDR3 DNA reads TGTGCCAGCAGCTTAGCGGCGGGGGGCCGCACAGATACGCAGTATTTT.

This rearrangement joins TRBV9 to TRBJ1-1; D is undetermined. The length of the CDR3 is 14 residues. V lost 4 bases, J lost 2 bases, and 12 bases lay in between. Germline V gene lookup returns CDR1 SGDLS and CDR2 YYNGEE. The CDR3 DNA reads as TGTGCCAGCAGCCGAGGGAGCTTAAACACTGAAGCTTTCTTT. This gives the protein CASSRGSLNTEAFF.

The chain is built from TRBV9 and TRBJ1-3, with a possible D match to TRBD1 (6 bases). Trimming removed 0 bases from V and 2 bases from J, with 15 bases in between. CDR1 SGDLS and CDR2 YYNGEE come from the germline V gene. The CDR3 is 17 residues long. The CDR3 reads CASSVEWPGAAGNTIYF. CDR3 nucleotide sequence: TGTGCCAGCAGCGTAGAGTGGCCAGGGGCTGCTGGAAACACCATATATTTT.

This clone was detected only once. The rearrangement uses TRBV7-8 and TRBJ2-7, with 10 bases aligning to TRBD2. The trim removed 1 base at V and 4 bases at J, leaving 4 bases unmatched. Per germline, CDR1 SGHVS and CDR2 FQNEAQ. The CDR3 sequence is 15 residues long. As DNA, the CDR3 is TGTGCCAGCAGCTTAGTAGTTAGCGGGGGGTACGAGCAGTACTTC. It is translated as CASSLVVSGGYEQYF.